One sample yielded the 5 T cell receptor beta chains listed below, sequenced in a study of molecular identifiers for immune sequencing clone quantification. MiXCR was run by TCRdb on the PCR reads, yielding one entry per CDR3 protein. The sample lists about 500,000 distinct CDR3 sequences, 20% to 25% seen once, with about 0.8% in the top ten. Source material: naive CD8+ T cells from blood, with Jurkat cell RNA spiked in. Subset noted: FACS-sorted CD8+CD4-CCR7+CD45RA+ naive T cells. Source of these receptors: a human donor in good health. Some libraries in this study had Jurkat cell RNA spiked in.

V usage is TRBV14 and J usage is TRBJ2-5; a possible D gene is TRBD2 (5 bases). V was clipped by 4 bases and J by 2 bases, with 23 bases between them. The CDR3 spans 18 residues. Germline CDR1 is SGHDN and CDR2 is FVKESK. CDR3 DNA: TGTGCCAGCAGCCCGTTGGGCTACAAGGCCAGAGGGCAAGAGACCCAGTACTTC. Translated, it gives CASSPLGYKARGQETQYF.

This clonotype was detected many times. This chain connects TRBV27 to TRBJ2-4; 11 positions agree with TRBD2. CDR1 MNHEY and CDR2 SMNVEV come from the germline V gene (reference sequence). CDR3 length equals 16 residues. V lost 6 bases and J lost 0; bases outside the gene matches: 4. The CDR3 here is CASSKTSGIAKNIQYF. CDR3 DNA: TGTGCCAGCAGCAAGACTAGCGGGATAGCCAAAAACATTCAGTACTTC.

The DNA for the CDR3 is TGCGCCAGCAGCCAAGAAGTGGGGCGGGGGGTCATAGATACGCAGTATTTT. It codes for CASSQEVGRGVIDTQYF. The chain combines TRBV4-1 with TRBJ2-3; 8 nucleotides agree with TRBD2. After removal of 0 bases from V and 5 bases from J, the junction contained 10 bases not matched to a gene. In germline, CDR1 is MGHRA, CDR2 YSYEKL. This CDR3 is built from 17 residues.

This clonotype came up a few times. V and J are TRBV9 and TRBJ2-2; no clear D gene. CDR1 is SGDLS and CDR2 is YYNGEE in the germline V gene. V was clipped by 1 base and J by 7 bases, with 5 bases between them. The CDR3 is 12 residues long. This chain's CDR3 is CASSVMSGELFF. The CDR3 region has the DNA TGTGCCAGCAGCGTAATGAGCGGGGAGCTGTTTTTT.

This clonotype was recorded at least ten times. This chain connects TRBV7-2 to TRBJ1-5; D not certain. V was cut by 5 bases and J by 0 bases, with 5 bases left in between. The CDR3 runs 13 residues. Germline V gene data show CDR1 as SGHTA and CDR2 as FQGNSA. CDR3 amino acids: CASSVHSNQPQHF. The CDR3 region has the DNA TGTGCCAGCAGCGTCCATAGCAATCAGCCCCAGCATTTT.